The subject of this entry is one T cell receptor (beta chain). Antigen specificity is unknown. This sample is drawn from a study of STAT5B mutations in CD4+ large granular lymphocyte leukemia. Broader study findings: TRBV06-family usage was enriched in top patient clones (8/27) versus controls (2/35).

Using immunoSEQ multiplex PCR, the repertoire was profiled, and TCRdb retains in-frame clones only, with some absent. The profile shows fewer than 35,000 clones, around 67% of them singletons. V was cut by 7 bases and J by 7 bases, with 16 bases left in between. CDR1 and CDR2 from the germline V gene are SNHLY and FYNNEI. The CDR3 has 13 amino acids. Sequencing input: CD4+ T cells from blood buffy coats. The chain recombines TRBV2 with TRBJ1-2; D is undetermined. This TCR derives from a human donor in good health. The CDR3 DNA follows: TGTGCCAGCATGGCGACGGGGAAGGGTGGCTACACCTTC. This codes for CASMATGKGGYTF.